This T cell receptor (beta chain) is drawn from a study of blood T cell repertoires in COVID-19. About the research overall: There were acute and convalescent COVID-19 samples, and they came from the United States, Italy and Spain. Sources were T cells, B-cell-depleted T cells, or PBMCs; the material itself was cDNA or gDNA.

Germline V lookup: CDR1 SGDLS, CDR2 YYNGEE. V gave up 0 bases and J gave up 9 bases; unmatched junction bases: 9. The CDR3 is 17 residues long. Clones were read by immunoSEQ multiplex PCR, and TCRdb kept only the in-frame ones, dropping some. The table lists around 270,000 clones, 75% to 90% of them singletons. The chain links TRBV9 to TRBJ2-1, with 13 bases lining up with TRBD2. The sample comprised peripheral blood. The receptor comes from a man aged 40-55 years with acute or convalescent COVID-19. The CDR3 protein is CASSVGVLAGGPGEQFF. In DNA form, the CDR3 reads TGTGCCAGCAGCGTAGGGGTACTAGCGGGGGGGCCCGGTGAGCAGTTCTTC.